One and the same sample provided the 24 T cell receptor beta chains below, sequenced in a study of blood T cell repertoires in COVID-19 (dated by TCRdb to 2019 to 2021). Libraries were built with the immunoSEQ multiplex PCR assay. TCRdb stores this immuneACCESS table with in-frame sequences only. Part of the clones is absent; in the studies checked, under half of the shortfall reflects unresolved V genes, and no reason is known for the rest. In this sample the table shows around 390,000 clones, about 86% of which occur a single time. The ten largest clones represent roughly 9.4% of the sample. Sample: PBMCs or T cells enriched from blood (not recorded which). The receptor source for this set is a woman aged 50 to 60 who had recovered from COVID-19.

Concerning this clone itself: The sample holds other DNA sequences that translate to the same CDR3. The chain couples TRBV3-1 (or the pseudogene TRBV3-2) to TRBJ1-2; 8 bases are a match to TRBD1. CDR1 is LGHDT, CDR2 YNNKEL, per germline (reference sequence). The CDR3 is 13 amino acids. The V gene end was trimmed by 3 bases and the J gene end by 4 bases; junction bases not matched to a gene: 1. The CDR3 DNA reads as TGTGCCAGCAGCCAGGACAGGGCCTATGGCTACACCTTC. Encoded protein: CASSQDRAYGYTF.

The chain links TRBV25-1 to TRBJ2-3; D might be TRBD1 (6 bases). This CDR3 is built from 14 residues. Germline CDR1 MGHDK, CDR2 SYGVNS. The V gene lost 0 bases and the J gene lost 3 bases, with 7 bases spanning the gap. The CDR3 spells CASSEYQGTDTQYF. The CDR3 coding sequence is TGTGCCAGCAGTGAATATCAGGGGACAGATACGCAGTATTTT.

The J gene is TRBJ1-4, the V gene TRBV28; no clear D. The length of the CDR3 is 15 residues. Trimming removed 4 bases at V and 7 bases at J, with 16 bases between. Germline CDR1 MDHEN, CDR2 SYDVKM. CDR3 residues: CASSSSEATGEKLFF. The CDR3 nucleotides are TGTGCCAGCAGTTCCAGCGAAGCAACGGGTGAAAAACTGTTTTTT.

The gene calls are TRBV28 and TRBJ1-4, with TRBD1 identical over 10 bases. Looked up from germline, CDR1 is MDHEN and CDR2 is SYDVKM. Trimming took 2 bases from V and 4 from J; bases not matched to a gene: 10. The CDR3 runs to 18 residues. The DNA for the CDR3 is TGTGCCAGCAGTTTAGGCGACAGGGGGCCTTTTTTTAATGAAAAACTGTTTTTT. Its protein product is CASSLGDRGPFFNEKLFF.

The chain couples TRBV7-9 to TRBJ1-2; D is unresolved. The CDR3 runs 13 residues. V was pared by 3 bases and J by 1 base, with 6 bases between. Germline CDR1 reads SEHNR; CDR2 reads FQNEAQ (reference sequence). The CDR3 coding sequence is TGTGCCAGCAGCTTGGCAGATAACTATGGCTACACCTTC. It specifies CASSLADNYGYTF.

The chain couples TRBV6-5 to TRBJ1-1; D might be TRBD1 (5 bases). The CDR3 is 14 residues long. Germline V gives CDR1 MNHEY, CDR2 SVGAGI. Between the trimmed V and J ends, which lost 6 bases and 0 bases, there was a span of 11 bases. The CDR3 region is CASRAGTVNTEAFF. The CDR3 bases are TGTGCCAGCAGAGCGGGGACGGTGAACACTGAAGCTTTCTTT.

This chain uses TRBV19 with TRBJ2-7; D may be TRBD1 (6 bases). This CDR3 region has 15 residues. Germline assignment: CDR1 LNHDA and CDR2 SQIVND (reference sequence). V lost 4 bases and J lost 2, with 15 bases in between. The CDR3 nucleotides are TGTGCCAGTAGTACAGGACAGCAGTTTACCTACGAGCAGTACTTC. Translating gives CASSTGQQFTYEQYF.

This clone was seen a few times. The CDR3 protein is CASSLSGWEGYTF. In nucleotides, the CDR3 is TGTGCCAGCAGCTTATCAGGCTGGGAGGGCTACACCTTC. The chain links TRBV7-9 to TRBJ1-2; D is unresolved. The germline V and J ends were trimmed by 2 bases and 8 bases, with 12 bases remaining between them. CDR3 length equals 13 residues. From germline, CDR1 is SEHNR and CDR2 FQNEAQ (reference sequence).

This clone has only one observation. This chain links TRBV11-2 with TRBJ1-2; D is unclear. Germline CDR1 reads SGHAT; CDR2 reads FQNNGV. Trimming shortened V by 4 bases and J by 2 bases, and 5 bases separated the two germline ends. The CDR3 contains 12 residues. The CDR3 region has the DNA TGTGCCAGCAGCTGGGAGAACTATGGCTACACCTTC. Translating it yields CASSWENYGYTF.

In this sample, this clone turned up once. The chain carries TRBV2 and TRBJ1-2, with a weak D call TRBD1 (6 bases). Trimming stripped 5 bases from V and 2 bases from J, with 15 bases between. CDR1 and CDR2 (germline): SNHLY, FYNNEI. CDR3 length equals 15 residues. Written as DNA, the CDR3 is TGTGCCAGCAGTCAAGACAGGCCCATAAACTATGGCTACACCTTC. Its translation is CASSQDRPINYGYTF.

This sequence joins TRBV25-1 and TRBJ2-3; TRBD2 agrees at 13 bases. After removal of 5 bases from V and 5 bases from J, the junction contained 4 bases not matched to a gene. The CDR3 extends over 15 amino acids. CDR1 is MGHDK and CDR2 is SYGVNS in the germline V gene. DNA for the CDR3: TGTGCCAGCAGTCCTCGACTAGCGGGGGGAGATACGCAGTATTTT. It specifies CASSPRLAGGDTQYF.

In its sample, this clone was seen once. The genes are TRBV7-6 and TRBJ2-3, with D tentatively TRBD2 (5 bases). Trimming pared 4 bases from V and 6 bases from J, leaving 17 bases between. The V gene's germline CDR1 is SGHVS and CDR2 FNYEAQ. The CDR3 is 15 residues long. The CDR3 loop reads CASSSPLLAGDTQYF. Here the CDR3 DNA reads TGTGCCAGCAGCTCCCCCCTCCTAGCCGGGGATACGCAGTATTTT.

This chain links TRBV7-8 with TRBJ1-6, with D tentatively TRBD1 (6 bases). This CDR3 has 17 residues. Trimming took off 3 bases at V and 0 bases at J, with 12 bases between the two ends. From germline, CDR1 is SGHVS and CDR2 FQNEAQ. CDR3 nucleotides: TGTGCCAGCAGCTTCCGGGGGGCAGCCTCCTATAATTCACCCCTCCACTTT. Amino acids: CASSFRGAASYNSPLHF.

This chain joins TRBV18 and TRBJ1-4; 10 bases map to TRBD1. In germline, CDR1 is KGHSH, CDR2 LQKENI. V was pared by 3 bases and J by 8 bases, with 6 bases of the junction left unmatched. The CDR3 consists of 15 residues. CDR3 sequence (DNA): TGTGCCAGCTCACCCCGACAGGGGGCTGGAGAAAAACTGTTTTTT. This gives the protein CASSPRQGAGEKLFF.

The chain recombines TRBV6-1 with TRBJ2-7, with unresolved D. V lost 2 bases and J 2 bases, leaving 13 bases between the germline ends. CDR3 length: 15 amino acids. The germline gives CDR1 MNHNS, CDR2 SASEGT. The CDR3 spells CASSEYSRFAYEQYF. The CDR3 DNA reads as TGTGCCAGCAGTGAATACAGCCGTTTTGCCTACGAGCAGTACTTC.

This chain links TRBV7-9 with TRBJ1-6, with a possible D match to TRBD1 (6 bases). Germline V lookup: CDR1 SEHNR, CDR2 FQNEAQ (reference sequence). V was shortened by 6 bases and J by 5 bases, with 8 bases between the two germline ends. The CDR3 loop spans 13 amino acids. CDR3 amino acids: CASSRTDNSPLHF. CDR3 coding DNA: TGTGCCAGCAGTCGGACAGATAATTCACCCCTCCACTTT.

The chain has TRBV5-8 and TRBJ1-2, with TRBD1 matching over 9 bases. The CDR3 totals 15 residues. CDR1 and CDR2 (germline): SGHTS, YDEGEE. Germline trimming cut 3 bases from V and 6 bases from J; bases unmatched to any gene: 9. CDR3 sequence reads: CASSWSTGGVDGYTF. CDR3 in DNA: TGTGCCAGCAGCTGGTCAACAGGGGGCGTTGATGGCTACACCTTC.

This sequence joins TRBV19 and TRBJ1-5, with a weak D call TRBD1 (5 bases). The germline V gene encodes CDR1 LNHDA and CDR2 SQIVND (reference sequence). The CDR3 is 14 amino acids. The V gene lost 5 bases and the J gene lost 4 bases, with 12 bases spanning the gap. The DNA of the CDR3 is TGTGCCAGTAGTGCAGACAGCCGTAATCAGCCCCAGCATTTT. Translation gives CASSADSRNQPQHF.

This clone was observed once. The chain has TRBV2 and TRBJ1-4, with a tentative D call TRBD1 (6 bases). CDR3 length: 15 residues. CDR1 and CDR2 from the germline V gene are SNHLY and FYNNEI. Trimming left V 5 bases short and J 5 bases short, with 15 bases between. CDR3 sequence (DNA): TGTGCCAGCAGTCCCCCGGGACAACCGAATGAAAAACTGTTTTTT. It yields the protein CASSPPGQPNEKLFF.

The chain links TRBV19 to TRBJ1-5; 7 bases map to TRBD1. Looked up from germline, CDR1 is LNHDA and CDR2 is SQIVND (reference sequence). Trimming took 7 bases from V and 4 from J; bases not matched to a gene: 1. CDR3 size: 12 residues. CDR3 sequence (DNA): TGTGCCAGTAAACAGGGGAATCAGCCCCAGCATTTT. It specifies CASKQGNQPQHF.

The chain employs TRBV5-4 and TRBJ2-1; 12 nucleotides align to TRBD2. This CDR3 spans 16 amino acids. V dropped 6 bases and J dropped 8; count of bases not matched to a gene: 12. Germline lookup yields CDR1 SGHNT and CDR2 YYREEE (reference sequence). CDR3 sequence: CASTDPRLAGVDEQFF. Here the CDR3 DNA reads TGTGCCAGCACCGATCCTAGACTAGCGGGGGTGGATGAGCAGTTCTTC.

This clone was observed a handful of times. The J gene is TRBJ1-2, the V gene TRBV15; D is uncertain. The CDR3 spans 15 residues. Trimming shortened V by 3 bases and J by 4 bases, and 15 bases separated the two germline ends. Germline V gives CDR1 LNHNV, CDR2 YYDKDF (reference sequence). As DNA, the CDR3 is TGTGCCACCAGCAGCCGTGACTACGGAACCTATGGCTACACCTTC. This gives the protein CATSSRDYGTYGYTF.

This clone has just a few counts. This chain joins TRBV19 and TRBJ1-4, with TRBD1 matching over 10 bases. Trimming removed 4 bases from V and 7 bases from J; junction bases left unmatched: 6. CDR3 size: 15 residues. The germline V gene encodes CDR1 LNHDA and CDR2 SQIVND (reference sequence). CDR3 loop: CASSKAGQGSEKLFF. The CDR3 nucleotides read TGTGCCAGTAGTAAGGCGGGACAGGGGAGTGAAAAACTGTTTTTT.

This chain connects TRBV6-5 to TRBJ1-6; D is undetermined. The V gene lost 7 bases and the J gene lost 7 bases, with 14 bases spanning the gap. Germline V lookup: CDR1 MNHEY, CDR2 SVGAGI. The CDR3 runs 14 residues. CDR3 DNA sequence: TGTGCCAGCATCCTTGGGAGGTCAAATTCACCCCTCCACTTT. Residues: CASILGRSNSPLHF.